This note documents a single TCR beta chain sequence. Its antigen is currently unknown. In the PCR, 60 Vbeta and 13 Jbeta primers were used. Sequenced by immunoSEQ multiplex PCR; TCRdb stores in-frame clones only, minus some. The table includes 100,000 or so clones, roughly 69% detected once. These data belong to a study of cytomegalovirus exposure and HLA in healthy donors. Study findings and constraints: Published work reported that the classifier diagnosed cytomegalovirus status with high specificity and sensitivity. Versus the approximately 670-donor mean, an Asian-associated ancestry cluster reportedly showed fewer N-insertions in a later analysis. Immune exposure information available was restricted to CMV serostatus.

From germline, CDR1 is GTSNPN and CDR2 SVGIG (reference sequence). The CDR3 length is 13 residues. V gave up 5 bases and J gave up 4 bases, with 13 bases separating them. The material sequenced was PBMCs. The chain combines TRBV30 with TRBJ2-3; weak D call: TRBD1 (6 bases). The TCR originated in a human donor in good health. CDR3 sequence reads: CAWSGVGADTQYF. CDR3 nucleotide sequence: TGTGCCTGGTCAGGGGTTGGCGCAGATACGCAGTATTTT.